Here is one TCR beta chain with its context. Its antigen is unknown. These data come from a study of T cell repertoires in cytomegalovirus infection. Study information: Used in the study were CMV epitopes, some recently identified and HLA-C-restricted, others well-studied and HLA-B-restricted. Indicated by public TCR beta signatures were CMV infection and matching HLA type. Study-level results: Frequencies of public TCR beta families were cumulated, and this identified carriers of CMV plus the relevant HLA.

CDR3 length equals 14 residues. Trimming took 2 bases from V and 5 from J, leaving 11 bases between them. Germline CDR1 reads MNHNY; CDR2 reads SVGAGI (reference sequence). Each CDR3 protein gets one entry after TCRdb re-called the reads with MiXCR. The sample consists of approximately 910,000 distinct CDR3 sequences, roughly 30% of them appearing once. Sequenced material: cultured CD8+ T cells from PBMCs, taken from culture after CMV antigen stimulation. V is TRBV6-6 and J is TRBJ2-3, with D tentatively TRBD1 (5 bases). This clonotype was obtained from a human donor in good health (CMV status not recorded). Some clones in this sample may be carry-over from other donors' samples. CDR3 amino acids: CASSYIGDLDTQYF. DNA of the CDR3: TGTGCCAGCAGTTACATAGGGGATTTAGATACGCAGTATTTT.